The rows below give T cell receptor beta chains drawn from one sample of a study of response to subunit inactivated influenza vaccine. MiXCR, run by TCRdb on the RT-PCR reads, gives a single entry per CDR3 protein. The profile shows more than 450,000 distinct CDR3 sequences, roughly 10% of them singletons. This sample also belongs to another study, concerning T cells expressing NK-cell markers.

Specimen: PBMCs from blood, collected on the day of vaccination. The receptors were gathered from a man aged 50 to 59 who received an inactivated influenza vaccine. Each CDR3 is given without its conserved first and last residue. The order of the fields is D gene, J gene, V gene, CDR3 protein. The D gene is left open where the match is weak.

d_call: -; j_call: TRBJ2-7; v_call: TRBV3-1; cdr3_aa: ASSQGGGLIGYEQY
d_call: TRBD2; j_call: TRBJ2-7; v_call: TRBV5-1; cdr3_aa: ASSLWASGGNYEQY
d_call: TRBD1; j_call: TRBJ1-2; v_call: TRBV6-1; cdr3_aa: ASSRNDRGQTGYT
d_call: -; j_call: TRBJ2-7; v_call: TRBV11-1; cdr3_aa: ASSFGQYEQY
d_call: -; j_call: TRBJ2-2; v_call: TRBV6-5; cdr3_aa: ASSFTAGPGANTGELF
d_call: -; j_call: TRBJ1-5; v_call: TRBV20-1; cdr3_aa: SASTGPNQPQH
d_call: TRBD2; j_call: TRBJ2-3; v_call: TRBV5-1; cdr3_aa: ASCPRGATDTQY
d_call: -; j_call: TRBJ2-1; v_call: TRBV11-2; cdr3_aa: ASSLLRAEQF
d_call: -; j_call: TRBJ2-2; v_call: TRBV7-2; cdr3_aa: ASSFRTANTGELF
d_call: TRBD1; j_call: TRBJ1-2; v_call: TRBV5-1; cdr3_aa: ASSLLTGGAAGYT
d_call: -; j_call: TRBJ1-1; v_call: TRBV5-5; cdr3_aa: ASSPNVLEAF
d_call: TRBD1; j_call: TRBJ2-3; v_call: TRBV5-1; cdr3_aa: ASSQGTGLSTDTQY
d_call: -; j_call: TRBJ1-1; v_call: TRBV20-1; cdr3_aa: TAPPGGWLDTEAF
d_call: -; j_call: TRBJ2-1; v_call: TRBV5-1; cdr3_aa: ASSPWVEDYYNEQF
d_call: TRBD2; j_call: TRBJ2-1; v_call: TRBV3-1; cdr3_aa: ASSHEPGTSGRANEQF